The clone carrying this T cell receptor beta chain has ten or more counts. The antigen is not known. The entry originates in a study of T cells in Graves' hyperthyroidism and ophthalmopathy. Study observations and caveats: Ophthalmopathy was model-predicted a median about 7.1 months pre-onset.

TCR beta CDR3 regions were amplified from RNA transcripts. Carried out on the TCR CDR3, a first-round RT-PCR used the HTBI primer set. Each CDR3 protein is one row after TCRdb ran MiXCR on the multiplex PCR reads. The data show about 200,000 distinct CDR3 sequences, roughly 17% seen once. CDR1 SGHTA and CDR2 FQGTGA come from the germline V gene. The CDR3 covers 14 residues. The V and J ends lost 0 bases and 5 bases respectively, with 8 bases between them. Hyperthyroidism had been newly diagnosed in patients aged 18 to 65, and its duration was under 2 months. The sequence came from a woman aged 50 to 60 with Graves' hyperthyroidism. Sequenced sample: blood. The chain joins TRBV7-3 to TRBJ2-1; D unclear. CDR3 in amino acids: CASSLTSDHNEQFF. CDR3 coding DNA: TGTGCCAGCAGCTTAACGAGCGATCACAATGAGCAGTTCTTC. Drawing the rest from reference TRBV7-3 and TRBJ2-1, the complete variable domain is GAGVSQTPSNKVTEKGKYVELRCDPISGHTALYWYRQSLGQGPEFLIYFQGTGAADDSGLPNDRFFAVRPEGSVSTLKIQRTERGDSAVYLCASSLTSDHNEQFFGPGTRLTVL.